Shown below are 3 T cell receptor beta chains from a single sample sequenced in a study of cytomegalovirus exposure and HLA in healthy donors. Primers for the PCR totalled 60 Vbeta and 13 Jbeta. Produced via immunoSEQ multiplex PCR; TCRdb's table is partial and in-frame only. The data show 150,000 or so clones, and the top ten clones hold approximately 1.5%. The specimen sequenced was PBMCs. These receptor sequences come from a woman in her 50s in good health and CMV-seronegative.

The chain joins TRBV27 to TRBJ2-7, with D uncertain. This CDR3 is built from 16 residues. CDR1 MNHEY and CDR2 SMNVEV come from the germline V gene (reference sequence). V was cut by 0 bases and J by 2 bases, with 14 bases left in between. The CDR3 DNA follows: TGTGCCAGCAGTTTATCCCTCGGGTTTTCTACCTACGAGCAGTACTTC. Translated: CASSLSLGFSTYEQYF.

The J gene is TRBJ2-1, the V gene TRBV9; D unresolved. The V gene's germline CDR1 is SGDLS and CDR2 YYNGEE. The V gene lost 0 bases and the J gene lost 2 bases, with 12 bases spanning the gap. This CDR3 region has 16 residues. The CDR3 sequence: CASSVASTPTYNEQFF. The CDR3 region has the DNA TGTGCCAGCAGCGTAGCGTCAACCCCTACCTACAATGAGCAGTTCTTC.

The gene calls are TRBV19 and TRBJ1-2; 12 bases are a match to TRBD1. There are 17 residues in the CDR3. The V gene end was trimmed by 3 bases and the J gene end by 3 bases; junction bases not matched to a gene: 8. Germline loops: CDR1 LNHDA, CDR2 SQIVND (reference sequence). CDR3 protein: CASSIRGQGARDYGYTF. The CDR3 DNA reads TGTGCCAGTAGTATTCGGGGACAGGGGGCGCGGGACTATGGCTACACCTTC.